The clone carrying this TCR beta chain was detected many times. TCRdb re-derived calls from the multiplex PCR reads in MiXCR, one entry per CDR3 protein. The sample has under 250,000 distinct CDR3 sequences; approximately 31% are singletons. The data belong to a study of breast tumors, draining lymph nodes, adjacent tissues. The CDR3 loop spans 16 amino acids. The germline CDR1 and CDR2 sequences are LNHDA and SQIVND (reference sequence). Trimming removed 2 bases from V and 4 bases from J, with 15 bases in between. Axillary draining lymph nodes of breast cancer patients supplied the node samples. What was sequenced was axillary lymph node tissue. This TCR was recovered from a female donor with breast cancer. Some clones in this sample may be carry-over from other donors' samples. The V and J genes are TRBV19 and TRBJ1-3; TRBD1 might be the D (5 bases). In nucleotides, the CDR3 is TGTGCCAGTAGTATACCGGGCGGGGCGCACGGAAACACCATATATTTT. This encodes CASSIPGGAHGNTIYF. Full variable domain (rest looked up from reference TRBV19 and TRBJ1-3): DGGITQSPKYLFRKEGQNVTLSCEQNLNHDAMYWYRQDPGQGLRLIYYSQIVNDFQKGDIAEGYSVSREKKESFPLTVTSAQKNPTAFYLCASSIPGGAHGNTIYFGEGSWLTVV.